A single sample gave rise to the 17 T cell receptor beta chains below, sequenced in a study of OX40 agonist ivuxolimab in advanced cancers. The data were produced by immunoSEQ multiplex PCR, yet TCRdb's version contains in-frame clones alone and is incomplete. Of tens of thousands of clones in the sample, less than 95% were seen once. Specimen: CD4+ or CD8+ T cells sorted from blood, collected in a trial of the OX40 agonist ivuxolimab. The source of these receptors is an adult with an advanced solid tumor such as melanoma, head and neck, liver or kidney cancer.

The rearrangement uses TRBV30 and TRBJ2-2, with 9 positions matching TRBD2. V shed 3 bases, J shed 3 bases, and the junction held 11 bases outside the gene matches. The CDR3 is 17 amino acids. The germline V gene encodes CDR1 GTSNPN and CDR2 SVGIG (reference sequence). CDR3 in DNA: TGTGCCTGGAGCGGGTTAGCGGGAGTCTTCGACACCGGGGAGCTGTTTTTT. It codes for CAWSGLAGVFDTGELFF.

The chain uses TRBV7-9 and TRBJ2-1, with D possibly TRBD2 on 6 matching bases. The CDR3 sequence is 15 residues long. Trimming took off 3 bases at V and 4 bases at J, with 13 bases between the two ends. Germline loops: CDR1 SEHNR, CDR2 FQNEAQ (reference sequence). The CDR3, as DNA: TGTGCCAGCAGCTTTCGGTCGGGGGTATACAATGAGCAGTTCTTC. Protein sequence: CASSFRSGVYNEQFF.

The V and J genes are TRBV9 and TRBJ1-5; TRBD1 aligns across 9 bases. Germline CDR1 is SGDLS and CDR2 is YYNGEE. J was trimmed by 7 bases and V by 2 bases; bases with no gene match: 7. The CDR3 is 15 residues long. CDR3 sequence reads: CASSVGTGSGQPQHF. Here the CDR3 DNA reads TGTGCCAGCAGCGTGGGGACAGGGTCAGGGCAGCCCCAGCATTTT.

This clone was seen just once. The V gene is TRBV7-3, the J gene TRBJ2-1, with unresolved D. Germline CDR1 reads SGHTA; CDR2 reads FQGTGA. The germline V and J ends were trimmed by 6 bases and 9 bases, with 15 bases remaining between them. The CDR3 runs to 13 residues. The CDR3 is CASSDLVSAEQFF. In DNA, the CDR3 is TGTGCCAGCAGTGACCTAGTGTCTGCTGAGCAGTTCTTC.

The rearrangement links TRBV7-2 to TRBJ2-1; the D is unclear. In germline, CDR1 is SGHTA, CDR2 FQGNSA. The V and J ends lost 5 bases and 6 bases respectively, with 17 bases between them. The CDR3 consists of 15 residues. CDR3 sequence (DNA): TGTGCCAGCAGCGAGGAGCTTCTGGCGGTCAATGAGCAGTTCTTC. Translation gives CASSEELLAVNEQFF.

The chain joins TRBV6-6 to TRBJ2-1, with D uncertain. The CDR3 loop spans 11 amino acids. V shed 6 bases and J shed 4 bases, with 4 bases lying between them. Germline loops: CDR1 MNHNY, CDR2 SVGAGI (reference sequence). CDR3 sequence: CASSQYNEQFF. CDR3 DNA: TGTGCCAGCAGCCAATACAATGAGCAGTTCTTC.

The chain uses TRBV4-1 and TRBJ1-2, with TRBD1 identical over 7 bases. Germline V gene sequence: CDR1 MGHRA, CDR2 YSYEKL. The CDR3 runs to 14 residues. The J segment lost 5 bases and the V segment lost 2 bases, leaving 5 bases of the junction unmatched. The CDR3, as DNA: TGCGCCAGCAGCCAACGGGCAGGGGGGTATGGCTACACCTTC. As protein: CASSQRAGGYGYTF.

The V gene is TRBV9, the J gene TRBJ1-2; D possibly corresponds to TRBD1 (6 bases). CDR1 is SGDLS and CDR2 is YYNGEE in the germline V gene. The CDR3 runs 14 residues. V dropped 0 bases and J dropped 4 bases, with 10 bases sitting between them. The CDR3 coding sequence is TGTGCCAGCAGCGTAGGCTCAGGGGTCTATGGCTACACCTTC. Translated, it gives CASSVGSGVYGYTF.

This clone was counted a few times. Written as DNA, the CDR3 is TGTGCCAGCAGCATAGGACAGGAGGACTATGGCTACACCTTC. It codes for CASSIGQEDYGYTF. The chain uses TRBV9 and TRBJ1-2; 7 bases fit TRBD1. V shed 4 bases and J 3 bases; nucleotides not matched to a gene: 6. Germline V lookup: CDR1 SGDLS, CDR2 YYNGEE. This CDR3 is 14 amino acids long.

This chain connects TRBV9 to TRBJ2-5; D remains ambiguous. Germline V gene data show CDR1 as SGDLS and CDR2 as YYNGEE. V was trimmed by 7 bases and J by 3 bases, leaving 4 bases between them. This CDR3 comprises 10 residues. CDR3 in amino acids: CASGEETQYF. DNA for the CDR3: TGTGCCAGCGGTGAAGAGACCCAGTACTTC.

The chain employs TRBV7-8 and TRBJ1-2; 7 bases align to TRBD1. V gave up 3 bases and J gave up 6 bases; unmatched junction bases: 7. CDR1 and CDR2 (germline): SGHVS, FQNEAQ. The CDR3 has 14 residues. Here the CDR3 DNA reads TGTGCCAGCAGCTTCGGGGGAGGGGGCAATGGCTACACCTTC. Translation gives CASSFGGGGNGYTF.

This chain's CDR3 is CASSQVWAVLETQYF. CDR3 DNA sequence: TGCGCCAGCAGCCAAGTTTGGGCAGTCTTGGAGACCCAGTACTTC. The chain links TRBV4-3 to TRBJ2-5; D gene ambiguous. Per germline, CDR1 LGHNA and CDR2 YSLEER. CDR3 length equals 15 residues. V was pared by 1 base and J by 5 bases, with 14 bases between.

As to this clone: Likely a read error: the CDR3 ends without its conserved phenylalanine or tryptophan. CDR3 loop: CASSFMETPYEQYI. CDR3 nucleotides: TGTGCCAGCAGTTTCATGGAAACTCCCTACGAGCAGTACATC. The J gene is TRBJ2-7, the V gene TRBV28; no reliable D call. The germline V and J ends were trimmed by 3 bases and 2 bases, with 11 bases remaining between them. The germline V gene encodes CDR1 MDHEN and CDR2 SYDVKM. CDR3 length: 14 amino acids.

CDR3 amino acids: CASSEGLGRNEQFF. The CDR3, as DNA: TGTGCCAGCAGTGAAGGATTGGGACGCAATGAGCAGTTCTTC. The J gene is TRBJ2-1, the V gene TRBV6-1; D is perhaps TRBD1 or TRBD2 (5 bases each). The CDR3 spans 14 residues. The germline CDR1 and CDR2 sequences are MNHNS and SASEGT. Trimming removed 1 base at V and 6 bases at J, with 10 bases between.

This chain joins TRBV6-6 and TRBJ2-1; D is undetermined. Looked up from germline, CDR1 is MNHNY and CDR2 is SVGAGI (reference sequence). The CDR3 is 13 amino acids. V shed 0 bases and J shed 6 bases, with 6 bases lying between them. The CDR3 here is CASSYSIGNEQFF. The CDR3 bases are TGTGCCAGCAGTTACTCTATTGGCAATGAGCAGTTCTTC.

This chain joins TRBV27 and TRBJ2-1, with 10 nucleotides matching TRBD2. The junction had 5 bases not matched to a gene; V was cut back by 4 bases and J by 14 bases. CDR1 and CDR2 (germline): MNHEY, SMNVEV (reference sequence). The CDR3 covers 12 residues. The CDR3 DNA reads TGTGCCAGCAGTTCAGCGGGGGGGCCAGAGTTCTTC. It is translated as CASSSAGGPEFF.

The CDR3 reads CASSLVSGHNEQFF. DNA of the CDR3: TGTGCCAGCAGCTTGGTATCTGGGCACAATGAGCAGTTCTTC. The chain links TRBV5-8 to TRBJ2-1, with D unclear. Germline lookup yields CDR1 SGHTS and CDR2 YDEGEE. This CDR3 contains 14 residues. The V gene lost 0 bases and the J gene lost 5 bases, with 9 bases spanning the gap.